These 19 T cell receptor beta chains came from one sample sequenced in a study of cytomegalovirus exposure and HLA in healthy donors. The PCR contained 60 Vbeta and 13 Jbeta primers. Profiling relied on immunoSEQ multiplex PCR, and the TCRdb table lists in-frame clones only, not all of them. Among around 200,000 clones listed, approximately 65% were seen once. Sequencing was done on a sample of PBMCs. These TCRs come from a man between 35 and 55 years old in good health and CMV-seronegative.

This clone was counted once. V and J are TRBV5-5 and TRBJ1-1; no clear D. Trimming took 1 base from V and 7 from J, leaving 11 bases between them. The germline gives CDR1 SGHKS, CDR2 YYEKEE (reference sequence). CDR3 length: 13 amino acids. This CDR3 reads CASSLRGSSEAFF. The CDR3 nucleotides are TGTGCCAGCAGCTTGAGAGGGTCGAGTGAAGCTTTCTTT.

The chain joins TRBV6-5 to TRBJ2-3; D is uncertain. The germline V gene encodes CDR1 MNHEY and CDR2 SVGAGI. The CDR3 has 15 residues. With 4 bases removed from V and 0 bases from J, the gap between germline ends came to 11 bases. CDR3 nucleotide sequence: TGTGCCAGCAGTTTCCAGCGAGCTAGCACAGATACGCAGTATTTT. Residues: CASSFQRASTDTQYF.

The J gene is TRBJ1-3, the V gene TRBV19, with 12 bases lining up with TRBD1. V shed 7 bases and J 2 bases; nucleotides not matched to a gene: 21. Germline CDR1 reads LNHDA; CDR2 reads SQIVND (reference sequence). The CDR3 extends over 21 amino acids. The CDR3 DNA is TGTGCCAGTATGGGGGACAGGGGGCGAGTAAATCTTCGGATAGCTGGAAACACCATATATTTT. Translation gives CASMGDRGRVNLRIAGNTIYF.

The rearrangement links TRBV15 to TRBJ2-3, with 10 bases aligning to TRBD2. Germline V gene lookup returns CDR1 LNHNV and CDR2 YYDKDF (reference sequence). The V segment lost 5 bases and the J segment 0 bases; nucleotides outside the gene matches: 8. There are 17 residues in the CDR3. CDR3 nucleotide sequence: TGTGCCACCAGCGATACTAGCGGGACCTCTAGCACAGATACGCAGTATTTT. This encodes CATSDTSGTSSTDTQYF. The whole variable domain, filled in from reference TRBV15 and TRBJ2-3, reads DAMVIQNPRYQVTQFGKPVTLSCSQTLNHNVMYWYQQKSSQAPKLLFHYYDKDFNNEADTPDNFQSRRPNTSFCFLDIRSPGLGDTAMYLCATSDTSGTSSTDTQYFGPGTRLTVL.

The chain recombines TRBV5-4 with TRBJ2-7; no clear D gene. The CDR3 extends over 13 amino acids. Trimming took 4 bases from V and 0 from J, leaving 8 bases between them. The V gene's germline CDR1 is SGHNT and CDR2 YYREEE (reference sequence). The CDR3 coding sequence is TGTGCCAGCAGCCCCGCTAGCTCCTACGAGCAGTACTTC. Translated: CASSPASSYEQYF.

V and J are TRBV28 and TRBJ2-7, with D maybe TRBD1 (6 bases). The CDR3 sequence is 13 residues long. The germline CDR1 and CDR2 sequences are MDHEN and SYDVKM. V was cut by 5 bases and J by 2 bases, with 10 bases left in between. The CDR3: CASSQQGPYEQYF. The CDR3 nucleotides read TGTGCCAGCAGTCAACAGGGCCCCTACGAGCAGTACTTC.

This rearrangement joins TRBV5-1 to TRBJ1-2; D possibly corresponds to TRBD1 (6 bases). This CDR3 has 13 residues. The V gene's germline CDR1 is SGHRS and CDR2 YFSETQ. The V end lost 0 bases, the J end lost 4 bases, and 7 bases lay between the germline ends. CDR3 residues: CASSLAQGYGYTF. In DNA, the CDR3 is TGCGCCAGCAGCTTGGCACAGGGCTATGGCTACACCTTC.

The J gene is TRBJ2-5, the V gene TRBV5-1; D possibly corresponds to TRBD2 (6 bases). V shed 4 bases and J shed 2 bases, with 6 bases lying between them. Germline CDR1 reads SGHRS; CDR2 reads YFSETQ. This CDR3 has 12 residues. The CDR3 bases are TGCGCCAGCAGCGGGACTCAAGAGACCCAGTACTTC. It encodes CASSGTQETQYF.

J is TRBJ1-1 and V is TRBV7-2, with D perhaps TRBD1 (5 bases). Trimming cost V 1 base and J 3 bases, with 9 bases left between them. This CDR3 comprises 14 residues. In germline, CDR1 is SGHTA, CDR2 FQGNSA. CDR3 in amino acids: CASSLEGKDTEAFF. For the CDR3, the DNA is TGTGCCAGCAGCTTAGAGGGGAAGGACACTGAAGCTTTCTTT.

V usage is TRBV18 and J usage is TRBJ1-1; D not certain. The CDR3 consists of 15 residues. The V end was cut by 0 bases, the J end by 4 bases, with 12 bases between. The germline V gene encodes CDR1 KGHSH and CDR2 LQKENI. CDR3: CASSPPFGEPTEAFF. Here the CDR3 DNA reads TGTGCCAGCTCACCACCGTTCGGGGAGCCCACTGAAGCTTTCTTT.

This clone was seen a handful of times. J is TRBJ2-5 and V is TRBV30; TRBD2 matches 8 bases. V lost 8 bases and J lost 3; bases outside the gene matches: 11. This CDR3 comprises 14 residues. CDR1 and CDR2 from the germline V gene are GTSNPN and SVGIG (reference sequence). CDR3 nucleotide sequence: TGTGCCCGGACCCGCGGAGCGGGAGAAGAGACCCAGTACTTC. Protein product: CARTRGAGEETQYF.

This clone was detected only a few times. This chain connects TRBV5-1 to TRBJ2-5; D unresolved. CDR1 SGHRS and CDR2 YFSETQ come from the germline V gene. This CDR3 contains 16 residues. The germline V and J ends were trimmed by 2 bases and 4 bases, with 18 bases remaining between them. CDR3 sequence: CASSLIDGGIRETQYF. The DNA of the CDR3 is TGCGCCAGCAGCTTAATAGACGGCGGTATCCGAGAGACCCAGTACTTC.

The chain links TRBV2 to TRBJ2-5; no definite D call. The CDR3 has 13 amino acids. Germline values: CDR1 SNHLY, CDR2 FYNNEI. The V end was cut by 4 bases, the J end by 5 bases, with 11 bases between. CDR3 coding DNA: TGTGCCAGCAGTGCCGACACCTGGGAGACCCAGTACTTC. Translating gives CASSADTWETQYF.

The rearrangement uses TRBV6-5 and TRBJ1-2; D possibly corresponds to TRBD1 (5 bases). Germline values: CDR1 MNHEY, CDR2 SVGAGI. V shed 2 bases and J shed 8 bases, with 9 bases lying between them. The CDR3 consists of 12 residues. CDR3 amino acids: CASSYGGTGYTF. The CDR3 DNA follows: TGTGCCAGCAGTTACGGAGGGACCGGCTACACCTTC.

V gene TRBV5-1 combines with J gene TRBJ2-6, with a tentative D call TRBD2 (5 bases). Trimming removed 2 bases at V and 2 bases at J, with 8 bases between. Germline values: CDR1 SGHRS, CDR2 YFSETQ. The CDR3 is 15 amino acids. Here the CDR3 reads CASSLGSTGANVLTF. The CDR3 DNA reads as TGCGCCAGCAGCTTAGGGAGCACTGGGGCCAACGTCCTGACTTTC.

The chain has TRBV5-1 and TRBJ2-4; TRBD1 matches 10 bases. There are 14 residues in the CDR3. The germline V gene has CDR1 SGHRS and CDR2 YFSETQ. Trimming at V came to 7 bases and at J to 2 bases, leaving 3 bases not matched to a gene. CDR3 sequence (DNA): TGCGCCAGCGGGACAGGGGAGACCAAAAACATTCAGTACTTC. Translating it yields CASGTGETKNIQYF.

The V call is TRBV7-2, the J call TRBJ2-2; TRBD1 matches at 8 bases. The ends lost 1 base at V and 5 bases at J; junction bases unmatched: 3. There are 15 residues in the CDR3. Germline V gene lookup returns CDR1 SGHTA and CDR2 FQGNSA. This CDR3 is CASSLGRGRTGELFF. The CDR3 DNA follows: TGTGCCAGCAGCTTAGGCAGGGGGCGAACCGGGGAGCTGTTTTTT.

This clone was found a few times. The chain recombines TRBV2 with TRBJ2-2; TRBD1 matches at 9 bases. J was trimmed by 3 bases and V by 6 bases; bases with no gene match: 5. The length of the CDR3 is 15 residues. Germline CDR1 reads SNHLY; CDR2 reads FYNNEI. In DNA form, the CDR3 reads TGTGCCAGCAGGGGGACAGGGAGTGACACCGGGGAGCTGTTTTTT. This gives the protein CASRGTGSDTGELFF.

This clone was seen a few times. V gene TRBV7-2 combines with J gene TRBJ2-5; TRBD2 is a possible D gene (5 bases). V lost 2 bases and J lost 2, with 12 bases in between. CDR3 size: 15 residues. Germline assignment: CDR1 SGHTA and CDR2 FQGNSA. CDR3 region: CASSLMQRGQETQYF. As DNA, the CDR3 is TGTGCCAGCAGCTTAATGCAACGGGGTCAAGAGACCCAGTACTTC.